This TCR beta chain was obtained from a study of blood T cells in healthy people across ages (dated by TCRdb to the mid-2010s). About the investigation overall: Template switching captured roughly one uniquely barcoded TCR beta cDNA molecule per two T cells in model experiments. Using deep sequencing normalized with unique cDNA molecular identifiers, the study measured how TCR beta repertoire diversity changes with age. The donors were divided into four age groups: young (average around 15 years), middle-aged (roughly 42), aged (around 59) and long-lived (about 79). For two donors (one aged 18 to 29 and one aged 80 or older), the study analyzed two additional independent replicas of 1 million unique cDNA reads from the same blood draw.

This clonotype was seen a handful of times. The antigen this receptor binds is unknown. The sample holds no much larger clone one base away, and base qualities are not on file. The germline V gene encodes CDR1 MNHNS and CDR2 SASEGT. V loses 2 bases, J loses 0 bases, and the germline ends lie 14 bases apart. The CDR3 goes from the cysteine to the phenylalanine over 17 residues. The read is trimmed to its CDR3 DNA, 51 bases read in frame from base 1. General conclusions and limits of the study: Compared with the aged group, the long-lived group had more naive CD4+ T cells, fewer expanded clones and increased TCR diversity, a pattern suggesting age selection. Because the CMV infection status of the donors was unknown, age-related changes in expanded clonotypes may potentially have been confounded. As age increased, observed TCR beta diversity per million T cells dropped in a roughly linear way, and a significant reduction was already evident by age around 41. The percentage of naive T cells measured by flow cytometry correlated strongly with observed TCR beta diversity. Estimates of total diversity from one million sequenced T cells were regarded as lower bounds and underestimates. Bulk unsorted PBMC profiling prevented conclusive comparison of naive and antigen-experienced compartments.

Donors were around 37 systemically healthy Caucasian individuals from Russia aged roughly 6 to 90 years. Each donor gave 8 to 10 milliliters of peripheral blood, collected into EDTA-treated Vacutainer tubes. Ficoll-Paque density-gradient centrifugation was used to isolate PBMCs, with at least 7 million obtained per sample. Trizol reagent was used to extract total RNA from the PBMCs, yielding at least 5.5 micrograms per sample. For every donor, flow cytometry on a PBMC aliquot measured the percentage of naive CD45RAhigh/CD27high T cells. Libraries were constructed by 5' RACE. The sequencer was an Illumina HiSeq 2500. A second 7 to 11 cycle PCR used a sample-barcoded 5' primer and a J-beta primer mix. A template-switch 5' adaptor carrying 12 random nucleotides introduced a unique molecular identifier onto each TCR beta cDNA molecule. At least 2.5 million CDR3-containing paired-end reads were obtained from each sample. First-strand cDNA was synthesized from all RNA with the Mint cDNA synthesis kit, primed by a TRBC-specific oligonucleotide. After uracil-DNA glycosylase treatment, a first 18-cycle PCR used universal primers M1SS and BC2_uni_R on all cDNA. Concerning the study's data processing: Each sample was normalized by randomly selecting 1 million high-quality reads, each carrying a distinct molecular identifier. Instead of being binned into consensus sequences, reads that shared molecular identifiers were thrown out. MiTCR, run with a Q25 quality threshold and the strictest error-elimination algorithm, handled CDR3 identification, clonotype clustering and error correction. A nonparametric unseen species model using Euler transformation provided a lower-bound estimate of total TCR beta diversity. TCRdb reran the public reads through fastp at Q25 and MiXCR, keeping productive beta chains. A single entry per CDR3 protein holds the most common genes and DNA from its merged rows. The V and J calls were determined by TCRdb, not by the authors. This sample comprises some 930,000 distinct CDR3 sequences, 25% to 35% of them detected only once. The top ten hold roughly a tenth of the sample.

The data also belong to a second study, concerning T cells of mothers and their children. As noted in the second study: The donors were nine systemically healthy Caucasian individuals, made up of three mothers and their six children. cDNA synthesis used all of the extracted RNA, with 1.5 ug of RNA in each 15 ul reaction. Sample barcodes and 2-4 random nucleotides were added via the M1S primer in the second PCR. More than 9 million TCR beta CDR3 reads were obtained from each mother, and roughly 3 million reads were obtained from each child. TCR recombination output is similarly shaped by thymic selection in related and unrelated pairs, with a minor effect exerted by inherited differences. Normalized repertoire overlap in related mother-child pairs was always slightly higher than in unrelated mother-child pairs, but the difference was never significant. No persistent microchimeric T cell clones were detected, at a sensitivity of roughly 100 clones per million clonotypes. Deep NGS was used in the study to compare the TCR beta repertoires of mothers and children and to look for features that separate related mother-child pairs from unrelated individuals. Mothers averaged about 40 +/- 4 years of age and children averaged about 12 +/- 4 years. After adapter ligation was performed with NEBNext reagents, the libraries were sequenced on an Illumina HiSeq 2000 with 100+100 nt paired-end reads. To prevent cross-contamination, the mother and child libraries were prepared a month apart and were sequenced in separate runs. Each donor had between 500,000 and 2,000,000 distinct TCR beta clonotypes identified. Naive TCR beta clonotypes were estimated from low-frequency clonotypes matched to each donor's FACS-determined naive share, without sorting.

The sequence derives from a woman between 40 and 55 years old in good health. The sequence joins TRBV6-1 to TRBJ1-3; matching of 5 bases hints at TRBD1 as the D gene. The source material was blood. The CDR3 in this case is CASSERDGRYSGNTIYF. Read as DNA, the sequence is TGTGCCAGCAGTGAAAGGGACGGACGGTACTCTGGAAACACCATATATTTT.